This T cell receptor beta chain was sequenced for a study of OX40 agonist ivuxolimab in advanced cancers. As for the study more broadly: The costimulatory receptor OX40 (CD134) was targeted by ivuxolimab, a fully human IgG2 agonistic monoclonal antibody. The dose-escalation cohort was 82.7% male with a mean age of roughly 62 years, ranging from roughly 23 to 79. Patients were allowed to have had prior anti-PD-1, anti-PD-L1 or anti-CTLA-4 therapy, and around two fifths of the dose-escalation patients had been treated with checkpoint inhibitors. The monotherapy dose-escalation portion (N of about 52 patients) of the phase I ivuxolimab trial is reported in the paper. The point of sequencing TCRbeta in the periphery was to test whether ivuxolimab changed TCR sequence diversity and drove clonal T-cell expansion. Partial responses were achieved by three dose-escalation patients, of whom one had hepatocellular carcinoma and two had cutaneous melanoma. Among the roughly 52 dose-escalation patients, some 19 had hepatocellular carcinoma, about 15 melanoma, 9 renal cell carcinoma and 9 head and neck cancer. Intravenous ivuxolimab was administered to patients every 2 weeks at six dose levels: 0.01, 0.1, 0.3, 1.5, 3 and 10 mg/kg. The full study reports these points: In partial responders in the 0.1-3.0 mg/kg groups, normalized peripheral clonal expansion was found to be among the lowest, especially among CD8+ T cells. After ivuxolimab, more expanded clones were found on average in CD8+ T cells than in CD4+ T cells. Low levels of normalized T-cell clonal expansion were also seen in some patients who did not respond. At doses of 0.1 to 3.0 mg/kg, clonal expansion of both CD4+ and CD8+ T cells in blood was seen between baseline and week 6. Antigen specificity was not determined for the clonally expanded peripheral T cells.

Patients with autoimmune disease history or receiving systemic immunosuppression were excluded from the trial. Peripheral blood for TCR sequencing was drawn from every dose cohort at baseline, at cycle 4 day 1 and at cycle 7 day 1. The samples were taken from a phase I, first-in-human, multicenter, open-label dose-escalation trial of ivuxolimab. Adults with locally advanced or metastatic head and neck squamous cell, hepatocellular, melanoma or renal cell carcinoma were enrolled in the trial. Before TCR sequencing, CD4+ and CD8+ T cells were separately sorted from peripheral blood. Sequences SNHLY (CDR1) and FYNNEI (CDR2) are obtained from the germline V gene. After removal of 5 bases from V and 1 base from J, the junction retains 5 bases not matched to a gene. The cysteine opens and the phenylalanine closes a CDR3 of 15 amino acids. Of all the DNA, just the CDR3 is kept, 45 bases in frame from base 1.

On this clone itself: There is no known antigen for this receptor. It has no much larger one-base neighbor in the sample; base qualities were not kept.

To sequence the TCRbeta CDR3 region, genomic DNA was isolated from the sorted cells. The immunoSEQ Assay was used to sequence the TCRbeta CDR3 regions. TCRdb carries this immuneACCESS record with in-frame sequences only. Its versions omit some clonotypes, under half of them owing to an unresolved V gene in the studies checked, with the rest unexplained. The sample table holds 37,000 or so clones, of which around four fifths were seen once. Approximately 35% of the sample is taken by the ten largest. Material: CD4+ or CD8+ T cells sorted from blood, obtained in a trial of the OX40 agonist ivuxolimab. The chain joins TRBV2 to TRBJ2-7; the central 10 bases match TRBD1. The clonotype comes from an adult with an advanced solid tumor such as melanoma, head and neck, liver or kidney cancer. The CDR3 region: CASSIPGQGSYEQYF. Read as DNA, the sequence is TGTGCCAGCAGTATCCCGGGACAGGGGTCCTACGAGCAGTACTTC.